This paragraph covers one TCR beta chain sequence. Original methodology: Researchers report that nucleated cell counts were estimated from reference gene primer amplification. Profiled with immunoSEQ multiplex PCR; TCRdb holds only in-frame clones, not every one. D and trimming come from the DNA, and the V and J calls and clone size come from that table. The top ten clones hold about 1% of a sample with some 150,000 clones, roughly 84% of them seen once. This specimen comes from a study of blood T cell repertoires in COVID-19. Study context: Some COVID-19 samples were acute and others convalescent; all came from the United States, Italy and Spain. T cells, B-cell-depleted T cells, or PBMCs provided the cDNA or gDNA that served as material.

Germline CDR1 and CDR2: LGHNA and YNFKEQ. The junction had 9 bases not matched to a gene; V was cut back by 6 bases and J by 6 bases. This CDR3 contains 15 residues. Sequencing was carried out using peripheral blood. The chain uses TRBV4-2 and TRBJ2-2, with 8 nucleotides matching TRBD2. The TCR originated in a man in his forties or fifties with acute or convalescent COVID-19. The CDR3, as DNA: TGTGCCAGCAGTCCGCGGGGGGCTGGCGCCGGGGAGCTGTTTTTT. This gives the protein CASSPRGAGAGELFF.